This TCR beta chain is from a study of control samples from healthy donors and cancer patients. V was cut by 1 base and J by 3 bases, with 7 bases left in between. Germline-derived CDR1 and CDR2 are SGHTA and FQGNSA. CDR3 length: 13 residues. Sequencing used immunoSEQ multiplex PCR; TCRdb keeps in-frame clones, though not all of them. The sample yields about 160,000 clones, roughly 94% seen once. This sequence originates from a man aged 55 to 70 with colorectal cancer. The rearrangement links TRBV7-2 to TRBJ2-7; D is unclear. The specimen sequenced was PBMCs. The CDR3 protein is CASSLGQNYEQYF. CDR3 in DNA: TGTGCCAGCAGCTTAGGGCAGAACTACGAGCAGTACTTC. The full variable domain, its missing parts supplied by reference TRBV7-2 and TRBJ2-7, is GAGVSQSPSNKVTEKGKDVELRCDPISGHTALYWYRQSLGQGLEFLIYFQGNSAPDKSGLPSDRFSAERTGGSVSTLTIQRTQQEDSAVYLCASSLGQNYEQYFGPGTRLTVT.